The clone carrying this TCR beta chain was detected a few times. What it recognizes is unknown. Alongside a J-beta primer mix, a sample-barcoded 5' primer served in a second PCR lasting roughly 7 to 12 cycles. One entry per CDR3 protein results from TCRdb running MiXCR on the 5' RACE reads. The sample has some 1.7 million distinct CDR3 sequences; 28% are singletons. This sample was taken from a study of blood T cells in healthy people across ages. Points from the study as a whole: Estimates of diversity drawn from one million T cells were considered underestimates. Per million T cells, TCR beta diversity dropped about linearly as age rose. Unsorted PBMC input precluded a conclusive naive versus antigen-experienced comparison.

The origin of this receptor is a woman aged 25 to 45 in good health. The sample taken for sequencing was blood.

CDR3 region: CASSSRKVRAGVVTDTQYF. In nucleotides, the CDR3 is TGTGCCAGCAGCTCCCGTAAAGTTCGAGCGGGAGTAGTAACAGATACGCAGTATTTT. The chain recombines TRBV7-2 with TRBJ2-3; 8 bases map to TRBD2. J lost 3 bases, V lost 4 bases, and 18 bases had no gene match. The CDR3 length is 19 residues. The V gene's germline CDR1 is SGHTA and CDR2 FQGNSA.